This T cell receptor (beta chain) was sequenced for a study of cytomegalovirus exposure and HLA in healthy donors. Study information: Counted in an early data release were about 86 million unique TCRs from HLA-typed donors. Study-level points and caveats: A later analysis reported that several of the most significant clusters appeared to be linked to common viral pathogens, among them Epstein-Barr virus.

There are 20 residues in the CDR3. The V segment lost 1 base and the J segment 7 bases; nucleotides outside the gene matches: 18. CDR1 and CDR2 from the germline V gene are LNHNV and YYDKDF (reference sequence). A note on this clone: What it recognizes is unknown.

This PCR relied on a set of 60 Vbeta primers and 13 Jbeta primers. Clones were sequenced by immunoSEQ multiplex PCR, and TCRdb holds only the in-frame ones, with some missing. In the table there are 99,000 or so clones, about 80% of which are singletons. Material: PBMCs. The receptor's source is a man aged 25-45 years in good health and CMV-seronegative. The chain joins TRBV15 to TRBJ2-2; 10 positions match TRBD2. Written as DNA, the CDR3 is TGTGCCACCAGCAGAGCTGGTCTAGCGGGAGCCCACGAACAGGGCGGGGAGCTGTTTTTT. Its protein is CATSRAGLAGAHEQGGELFF.